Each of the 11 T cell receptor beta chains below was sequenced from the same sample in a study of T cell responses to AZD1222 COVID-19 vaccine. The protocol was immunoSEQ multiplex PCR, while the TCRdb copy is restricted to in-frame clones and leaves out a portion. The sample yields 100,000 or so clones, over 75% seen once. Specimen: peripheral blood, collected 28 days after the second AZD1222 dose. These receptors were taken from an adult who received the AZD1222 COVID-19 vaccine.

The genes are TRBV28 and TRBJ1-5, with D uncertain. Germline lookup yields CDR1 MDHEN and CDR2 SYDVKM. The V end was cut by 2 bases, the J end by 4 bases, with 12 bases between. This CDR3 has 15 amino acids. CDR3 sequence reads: CASSLGRRLNQPQHF. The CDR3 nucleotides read TGTGCCAGCAGTTTAGGACGGAGGCTGAATCAGCCCCAGCATTTT.

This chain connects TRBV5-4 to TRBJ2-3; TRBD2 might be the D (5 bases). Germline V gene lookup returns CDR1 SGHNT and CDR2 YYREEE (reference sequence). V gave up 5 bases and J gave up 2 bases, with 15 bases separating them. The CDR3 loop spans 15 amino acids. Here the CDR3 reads CASSLRGVITDTQYF. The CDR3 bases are TGTGCCAGCAGTCTCCGGGGAGTGATCACAGATACGCAGTATTTT.

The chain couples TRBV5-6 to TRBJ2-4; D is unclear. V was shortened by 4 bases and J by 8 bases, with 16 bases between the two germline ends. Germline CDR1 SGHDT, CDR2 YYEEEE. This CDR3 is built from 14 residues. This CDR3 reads CASSKDPTKYIQYF. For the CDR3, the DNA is TGTGCCAGCAGCAAGGACCCAACGAAATACATTCAGTACTTC.

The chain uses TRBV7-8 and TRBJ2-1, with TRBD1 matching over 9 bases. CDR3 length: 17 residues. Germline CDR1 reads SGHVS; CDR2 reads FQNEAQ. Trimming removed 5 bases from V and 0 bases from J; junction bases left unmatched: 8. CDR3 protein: CASSGRDREFSYNEQFF. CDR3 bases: TGTGCCAGCAGCGGACGGGACAGGGAGTTCTCCTACAATGAGCAGTTCTTC. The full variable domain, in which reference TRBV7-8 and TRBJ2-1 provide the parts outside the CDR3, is GAGVSQSPRYKVAKRGQDVALRCDPISGHVSLFWYQQALGQGPEFLTYFQNEAQLDKSGLPSDRFFAERPEGSVSTLKIQRTQQEDSAVYLCASSGRDREFSYNEQFFGPGTRLTVL.

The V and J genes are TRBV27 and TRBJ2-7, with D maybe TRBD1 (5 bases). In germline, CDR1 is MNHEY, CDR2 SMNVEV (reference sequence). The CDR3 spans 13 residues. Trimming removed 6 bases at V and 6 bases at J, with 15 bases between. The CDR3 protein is CASSLRGWGEQYF. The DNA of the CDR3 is TGTGCCAGCAGCCTTAGGGGATGGGGCGAGCAGTACTTC.

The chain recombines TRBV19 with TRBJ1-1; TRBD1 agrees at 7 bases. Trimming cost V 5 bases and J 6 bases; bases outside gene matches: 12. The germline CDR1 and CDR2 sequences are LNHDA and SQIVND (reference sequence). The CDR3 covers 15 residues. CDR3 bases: TGTGCCAGTAGTCTAAGACAGGGTCTGTTCGCTGAAGCTTTCTTT. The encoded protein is CASSLRQGLFAEAFF.

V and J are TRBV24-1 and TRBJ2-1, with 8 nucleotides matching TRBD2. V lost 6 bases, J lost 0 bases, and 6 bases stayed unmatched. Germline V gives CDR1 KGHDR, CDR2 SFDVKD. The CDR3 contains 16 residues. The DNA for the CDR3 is TGTGCCACCAGTTCGGTCGGGGGGGACTCCTACAATGAGCAGTTCTTC. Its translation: CATSSVGGDSYNEQFF.

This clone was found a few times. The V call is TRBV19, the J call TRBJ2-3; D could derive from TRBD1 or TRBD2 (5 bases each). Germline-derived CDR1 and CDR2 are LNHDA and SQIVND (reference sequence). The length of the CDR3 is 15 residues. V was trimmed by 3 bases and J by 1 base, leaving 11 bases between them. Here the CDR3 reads CASSMGRGRTDTQYF. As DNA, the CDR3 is TGTGCCAGTAGTATGGGCCGGGGCCGCACAGATACGCAGTATTTT.

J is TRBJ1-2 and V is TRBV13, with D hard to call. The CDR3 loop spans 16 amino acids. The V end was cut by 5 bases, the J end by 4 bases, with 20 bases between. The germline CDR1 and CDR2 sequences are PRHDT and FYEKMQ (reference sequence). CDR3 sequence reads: CASSPSPAGETYGYTF. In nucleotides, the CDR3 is TGTGCCAGCAGCCCCTCCCCCGCCGGGGAAACCTATGGCTACACCTTC.

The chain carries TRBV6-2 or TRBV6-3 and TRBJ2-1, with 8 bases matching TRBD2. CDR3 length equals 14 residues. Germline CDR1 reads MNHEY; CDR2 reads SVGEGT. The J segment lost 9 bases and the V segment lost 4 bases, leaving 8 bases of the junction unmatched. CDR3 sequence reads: CASSFQRERGEQFF. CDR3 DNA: TGTGCCAGCAGTTTCCAGCGGGAGAGGGGTGAGCAGTTCTTC.

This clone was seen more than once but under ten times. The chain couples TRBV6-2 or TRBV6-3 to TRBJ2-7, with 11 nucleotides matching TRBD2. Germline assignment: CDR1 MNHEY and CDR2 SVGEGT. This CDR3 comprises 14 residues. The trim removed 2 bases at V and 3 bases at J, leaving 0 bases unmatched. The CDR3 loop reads CASSYTSGSYEQYF. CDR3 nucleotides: TGTGCCAGCAGTTACACTAGCGGGAGCTACGAGCAGTACTTC.